This T cell receptor beta chain was captured in a study of cytomegalovirus exposure and HLA in healthy donors. The V end lost 0 bases, the J end lost 0 bases, and 9 bases lay between the germline ends. In germline, CDR1 is MGHRA, CDR2 YSYEKL. The CDR3 covers 16 residues. PCR employed 60 Vbeta and 13 Jbeta primers. Using immunoSEQ multiplex PCR, the repertoire was profiled, and TCRdb retains in-frame clones only, with some absent. The sample comprises 120,000 or so clones, about four fifths of which are singletons, and about 1.8% rests with the top ten. The source is a man aged 18 to 30 in good health and CMV-seronegative. Source material: PBMCs. This chain connects TRBV4-1 to TRBJ1-3; D perhaps matches TRBD1 (6 bases). CDR3 in DNA: TGCGCCAGCAGCCAAGATAGGACAGCCTCTGGAAACACCATATATTTT. Translated: CASSQDRTASGNTIYF.